The 23 T cell receptor beta chains below come from one sample, sequenced in a study of CXCR3-negative and CXCR3-positive naive CD8 T cells. The libraries of TRB cDNA were prepared using 5' RACE with UMI labels. Using the 5' RACE reads, TCRdb records one entry per CDR3 protein without DNA. Its clone listing holds approximately 56,000 distinct CDR3 sequences. What was sequenced was memory CD8+ T cells from blood. All receptors come from a human donor in good health. Some clones in this sample may be carry-over from other donors' samples.

The chain is built from TRBV5-1 and TRBJ2-1; TCRdb lists TRBD1, though no DNA is available to test this call. The germline V gene encodes CDR1 SGHRS and CDR2 YFSETQ. The CDR3 spans 17 residues. CDR3 residues: CASSWDPGQGLANEQFF.

This sequence joins TRBV28 and TRBJ2-7; TCRdb calls TRBD1, which cannot be checked without DNA. Germline V gene data show CDR1 as MDHEN and CDR2 as SYDVKM. The CDR3 runs 17 residues. CDR3: CASTSLGGEPLDYEQYF.

This rearrangement joins TRBV7-9 to TRBJ2-3; the TCRdb call, TRBD2, lacks DNA for checking. Germline V gene data show CDR1 as SEHNR and CDR2 as FQNEAQ (reference sequence). The CDR3 is 12 amino acids. The CDR3 sequence is CASSLTGTSGEF.

The chain uses TRBV3-1 and TRBJ2-5. The CDR3 has 11 residues. Germline lookup yields CDR1 LGHDT and CDR2 YNNKEL (reference sequence). This CDR3 reads CASSQRETQYF.

The chain has TRBV6-2 or TRBV6-3 and TRBJ1-1. Germline-derived CDR1 and CDR2 are MNHEY and SVGEGT. The CDR3 spans 14 residues. CDR3: CASSYQTTGIEAFF.

This chain connects TRBV20-1 to TRBJ2-2; TCRdb's D gene call, TRBD1, goes unchecked for lack of DNA. CDR3 size: 16 residues. CDR1 and CDR2 (germline): DFQATT, SNEGSKA (reference sequence). This CDR3 is CSARAPRTGDTGELFF.

This rearrangement joins TRBV29-1 to TRBJ1-5; the TRBD1 assignment by TCRdb is unverifiable without DNA. Germline assignment: CDR1 SQVTM and CDR2 ANQGSEA. The CDR3 sequence is 13 residues long. The CDR3 loop reads CSVTQGDYQPQHF. Full variable domain (remainder filled in from reference TRBV29-1 and TRBJ1-5): SAVISQKPSRDICQRGTSLTIQCQVDSQVTMMFWYRQQPGQSLTLIATANQGSEATYESGFVIDKFPISRPNLTFSTLTVSNMSPEDSSIYLCSVTQGDYQPQHFGDGTRLSIL.

The V and J genes are TRBV6-5 and TRBJ2-7; the TCRdb call, TRBD1, lacks DNA for checking. CDR3 size: 14 residues. Germline lookup yields CDR1 MNHEY and CDR2 SVGAGI. The CDR3 loop reads CASSPQGTAGEQYF.

The V and J genes are TRBV7-3 and TRBJ2-6; the D call from TCRdb, TRBD1, cannot be confirmed without DNA. This CDR3 is 15 amino acids long. Germline V gene sequence: CDR1 SGHTA, CDR2 FQGTGA. The CDR3 here is CASSQDRTGANVLTF.

The rearrangement uses TRBV7-6 and TRBJ2-7; TCRdb designates TRBD2, a call that cannot be tested without DNA. CDR3 length equals 17 residues. CDR1 and CDR2 from the germline V gene are SGHVS and FNYEAQ. The CDR3: CASSLEPASGGALEQYF.

The J gene is TRBJ2-3, the V gene TRBV28; there is no DNA to check the TCRdb D call of TRBD1. Germline V gene lookup returns CDR1 MDHEN and CDR2 SYDVKM. CDR3 length: 14 amino acids. The CDR3 protein is CASSFRTVTDTQYF.

The chain recombines TRBV29-1 with TRBJ1-2; absent DNA, TCRdb's TRBD1 call cannot be checked. This CDR3 region has 14 residues. The germline V gene encodes CDR1 SQVTM and CDR2 ANQGSEA. The CDR3 here is CSVEDDSPNYGYTF.

J is TRBJ2-5 and V is TRBV11-2; TCRdb names TRBD2, which stays unverified in the absence of DNA. This CDR3 spans 15 amino acids. Per germline, CDR1 SGHAT and CDR2 FQNNGV. This CDR3 is CASSPFGGGAETQYF.

CDR3 region: CASSLGMTNTGELFF. The chain uses TRBV28 and TRBJ2-2. Germline V gives CDR1 MDHEN, CDR2 SYDVKM. CDR3 length: 15 residues.

The chain employs TRBV7-9 and TRBJ2-7. Germline V gives CDR1 SEHNR, CDR2 FQNEAQ (reference sequence). The CDR3 has 12 residues. CDR3 region: CASSLGVYEQYF.

This chain uses TRBV6-6 with TRBJ2-5. CDR1 is MNHNY and CDR2 is SVGAGI in the germline V gene (reference sequence). This CDR3 comprises 14 residues. The CDR3 spells CASSYTHIQETQYF.

The gene calls are TRBV18 and TRBJ2-7; TCRdb lists TRBD1, though no DNA is available to test this call. The CDR3 runs 18 residues. Germline lookup yields CDR1 KGHSH and CDR2 LQKENI. The CDR3 region is CASSVFPGQPSRPYEQYF.

This chain links TRBV7-7 with TRBJ2-5; TCRdb outputs TRBD1, but without DNA this stays unchecked. CDR3 length equals 13 residues. Germline CDR1 reads SSHAT; CDR2 reads FNYEAQ (reference sequence). The chain's CDR3 is CASSTDRQETQYF.

J is TRBJ2-7 and V is TRBV4-3; TCRdb designates TRBD1, a call that cannot be tested without DNA. This CDR3 is 15 amino acids long. Germline lookup yields CDR1 LGHNA and CDR2 YSLEER. CDR3 loop: CASSQTGTASYEQYF.

The chain combines TRBV29-1 with TRBJ2-7; the TCRdb call, TRBD2, lacks DNA for checking. The CDR3 is 16 amino acids. From germline, CDR1 is SQVTM and CDR2 ANQGSEA. CDR3 amino acids: CSVWTSGSPASYEQYF.

The rearrangement joins TRBV29-1 to TRBJ2-7; the TRBD2 assignment by TCRdb is unverifiable without DNA. This CDR3 is 15 amino acids long. Per germline, CDR1 SQVTM and CDR2 ANQGSEA. CDR3: CSVEDREGPSYEQYF.

CDR3 in amino acids: CSADTTDSLEQYF. The V gene is TRBV29-1, the J gene TRBJ2-7; TCRdb returns TRBD1, unconfirmable since there is no DNA. CDR1 and CDR2 (germline): SQVTM, ANQGSEA. The CDR3 is 13 amino acids.

V usage is TRBV29-1 and J usage is TRBJ2-2; there is no DNA to check the TCRdb D call of TRBD1. Germline V gives CDR1 SQVTM, CDR2 ANQGSEA. The CDR3 sequence is 13 residues long. The CDR3 sequence is CSVFGGETGELFF.